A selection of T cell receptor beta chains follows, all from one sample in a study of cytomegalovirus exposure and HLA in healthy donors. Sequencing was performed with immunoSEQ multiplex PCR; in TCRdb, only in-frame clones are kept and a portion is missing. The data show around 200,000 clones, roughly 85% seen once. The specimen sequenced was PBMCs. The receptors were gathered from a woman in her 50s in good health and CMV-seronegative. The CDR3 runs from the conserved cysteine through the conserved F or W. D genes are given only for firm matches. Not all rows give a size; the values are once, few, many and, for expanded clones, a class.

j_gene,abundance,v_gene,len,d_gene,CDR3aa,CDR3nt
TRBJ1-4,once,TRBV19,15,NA,CASSSQGRTNEKLFF,TGTGCCAGTAGTAGCCAGGGTCGAACTAATGAAAAACTGTTTTTT
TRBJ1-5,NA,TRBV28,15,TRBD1,CASSGTGASNQPQHF,TGTGCCAGCAGTGGGACAGGGGCGAGCAATCAGCCCCAGCATTTT
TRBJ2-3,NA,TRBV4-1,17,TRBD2,CASSQPGLAGVGDTQYF,TGCGCCAGCAGCCAACCCGGACTAGCGGGAGTTGGAGATACGCAGTATTTT
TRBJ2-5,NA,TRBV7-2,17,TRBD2,CASSLARIAGVQETQYF,TGTGCCAGCAGCTTAGCGCGAATAGCGGGAGTCCAAGAGACCCAGTACTTC
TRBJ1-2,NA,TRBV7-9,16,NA,CASSSGDMREGYGYTF,TGTGCCAGCAGCTCGGGTGACATGAGAGAGGGATATGGCTACACCTTC
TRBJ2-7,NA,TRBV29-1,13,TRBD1,CSVELDRGGEQYF,TGCAGCGTTGAATTGGACAGGGGGGGCGAGCAGTACTTC
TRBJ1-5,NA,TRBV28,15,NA,CASSFRGLSNQPQHF,TGTGCCAGCAGTTTCAGGGGTCTTAGCAATCAGCCCCAGCATTTT
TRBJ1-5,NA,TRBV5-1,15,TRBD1,CASSFGTGVGQPQHF,TGCGCCAGCAGCTTTGGGACAGGGGTTGGTCAGCCCCAGCATTTT
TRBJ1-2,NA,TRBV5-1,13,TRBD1,CASLPRGRDGYTF,TGCGCCAGCCTTCCCAGGGGGCGTGACGGCTACACCTTC
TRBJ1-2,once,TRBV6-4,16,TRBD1,CASSVKLGQGSYGYTF,TGTGCCAGCAGTGTAAAACTAGGACAGGGGAGCTATGGCTACACCTTC
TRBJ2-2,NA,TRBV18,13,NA,CASSPRGAGELFF,TGTGCCAGCTCCCCAAGGGGTGCCGGGGAGCTGTTTTTT
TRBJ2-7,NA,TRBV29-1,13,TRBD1,CSVLTGPPGEQYF,TGCAGCGTCCTGACAGGGCCCCCCGGCGAGCAGTACTTC
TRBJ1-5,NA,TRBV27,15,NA,CASSLTRYSNQPQHF,TGTGCCAGCAGTTTAACAAGATATAGCAATCAGCCCCAGCATTTT
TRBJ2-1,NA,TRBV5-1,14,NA,CASSLSSAYNEQFF,TGCGCCAGCAGCTTATCTAGCGCCTACAATGAGCAGTTCTTC
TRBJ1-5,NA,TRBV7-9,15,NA,CASSLSPGGLQPQHF,TGTGCCAGCAGCTTAAGCCCCGGGGGGCTTCAGCCCCAGCATTTT
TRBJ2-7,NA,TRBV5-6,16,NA,CASSLWGTSSPLEQYF,TGTGCCAGCAGCTTATGGGGAACTAGTAGTCCTCTCGAGCAGTACTTC
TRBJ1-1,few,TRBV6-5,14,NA,CASSRGGSGTEAFF,TGTGCCAGCAGTAGAGGGGGATCGGGCACTGAAGCTTTCTTT
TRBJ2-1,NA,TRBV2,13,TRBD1,CASERGRDNEQFF,TGTGCCAGCGAGAGGGGGCGCGACAATGAGCAGTTCTTC
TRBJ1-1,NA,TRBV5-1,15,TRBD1,CASSLLGQGATEAFF,TGCGCCAGCAGCTTGTTAGGACAGGGAGCCACTGAAGCTTTCTTT
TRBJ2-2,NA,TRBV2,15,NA,CASSADTANTGELFF,TGTGCCAGCAGTGCCGACACTGCGAACACCGGGGAGCTGTTTTTT
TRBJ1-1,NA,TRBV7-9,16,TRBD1,CASRAGTAYMNTEAFF,TGTGCCAGCAGAGCTGGGACAGCCTACATGAACACTGAAGCTTTCTTT
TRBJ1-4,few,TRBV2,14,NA,CASTPRQTNEKLFF,TGTGCCAGCACCCCGCGGCAAACGAATGAAAAACTGTTTTTT
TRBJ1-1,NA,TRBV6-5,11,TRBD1,CASSEGAGAFF,TGTGCCAGCTCGGAGGGGGCAGGAGCTTTCTTT
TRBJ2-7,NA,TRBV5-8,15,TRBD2,CASSLCAGDSYEQYF,TGTGCCAGCAGCTTGTGTGCGGGAGATTCATACGAGCAGTACTTC
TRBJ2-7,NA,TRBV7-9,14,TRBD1,CASSPGQGAYEQYF,TGTGCCAGCAGCCCCGGACAGGGGGCCTACGAGCAGTACTTC
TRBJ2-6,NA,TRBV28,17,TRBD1,CASSFYRGSSGANVLTF,TGTGCCAGCAGTTTCTACAGGGGAAGCTCTGGGGCCAACGTCCTGACTTTC
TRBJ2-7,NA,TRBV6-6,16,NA,CASSLFTFAAGGEQYF,TGTGCCAGCAGCCTATTTACATTCGCGGCAGGGGGGGAGCAGTACTTC
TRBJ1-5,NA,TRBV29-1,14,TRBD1,CSVGQGNSNQPQHF,TGCAGCGTAGGACAGGGGAATAGCAATCAGCCCCAGCATTTT
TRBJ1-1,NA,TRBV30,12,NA,CAFRGVQTEAFF,TGTGCCTTTCGAGGAGTGCAGACTGAAGCTTTCTTT
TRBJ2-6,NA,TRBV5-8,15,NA,CASSLGGPGANVLTF,TGTGCCAGCAGCTTAGGAGGACCTGGGGCCAACGTCCTGACTTTC
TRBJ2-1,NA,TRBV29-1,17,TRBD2,CSVEDLQGSGRALEQFF,TGCAGCGTTGAAGATCTTCAGGGTAGCGGGAGGGCCCTTGAGCAGTTCTTC
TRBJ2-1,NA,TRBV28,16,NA,CASSRGRATKYNEQFF,TGTGCCAGCAGCCGGGGTCGAGCTACCAAATACAATGAGCAGTTCTTC
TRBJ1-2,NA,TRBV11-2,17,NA,CASSLTGTGGAGYGYTF,TGTGCCAGCAGCTTAACGGGGACGGGGGGGGCAGGGTATGGCTACACCTTC
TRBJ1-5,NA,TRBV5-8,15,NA,CASSLTGLSNQPQHF,TGTGCCAGCAGCTTAACAGGGTTGAGCAATCAGCCCCAGCATTTT
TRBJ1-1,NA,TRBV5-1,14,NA,CASSLGGVNTEAFF,TGCGCCAGCAGCTTGGGGGGGGTTAACACTGAAGCTTTCTTT
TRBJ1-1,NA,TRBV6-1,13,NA,CASIWAGYTEAFF,TGTGCCAGCATCTGGGCAGGGTACACTGAAGCTTTCTTT
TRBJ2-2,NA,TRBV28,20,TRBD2,CASSLSPFGTSGRGTGELFF,TGTGCCAGCAGTTTATCACCCTTCGGGACTAGCGGGAGAGGAACCGGGGAGCTGTTTTTT
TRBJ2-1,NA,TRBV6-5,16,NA,CASSYFNPFRTGEQFF,TGTGCCAGCAGTTACTTCAACCCCTTTAGAACCGGTGAGCAGTTCTTC
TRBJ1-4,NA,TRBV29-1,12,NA,CSVASTNEKLFF,TGCAGCGTTGCTTCAACTAATGAAAAACTGTTTTTT
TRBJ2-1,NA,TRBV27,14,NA,CASSSPGAYNEQFF,TGTGCCAGCAGTTCCCCGGGAGCCTACAATGAGCAGTTCTTC
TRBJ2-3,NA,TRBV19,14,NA,CASTQGSPRDTQYF,TGTGCCAGTACCCAGGGGTCCCCTAGAGATACGCAGTATTTT
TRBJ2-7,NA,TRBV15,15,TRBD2,CATSSRGGSSYEQYF,TGTGCCACCAGCAGTCGGGGGGGTAGCTCCTACGAGCAGTACTTC
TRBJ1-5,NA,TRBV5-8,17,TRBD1,CASSSMTGTYSNQPQHF,TGTGCCAGCAGCTCCATGACAGGGACCTATAGCAATCAGCCCCAGCATTTT